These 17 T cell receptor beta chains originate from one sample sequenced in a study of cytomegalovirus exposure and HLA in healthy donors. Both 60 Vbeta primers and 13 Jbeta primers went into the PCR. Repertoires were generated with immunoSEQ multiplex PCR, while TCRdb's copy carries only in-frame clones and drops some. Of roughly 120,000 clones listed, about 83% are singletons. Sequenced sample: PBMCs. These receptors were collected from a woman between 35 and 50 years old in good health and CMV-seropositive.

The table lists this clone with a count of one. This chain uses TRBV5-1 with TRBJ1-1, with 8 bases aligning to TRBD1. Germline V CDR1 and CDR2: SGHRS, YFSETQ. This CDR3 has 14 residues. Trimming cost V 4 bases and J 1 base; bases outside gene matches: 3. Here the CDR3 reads CASSVTGENTEAFF. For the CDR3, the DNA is TGCGCCAGCAGCGTGACAGGGGAGAACACTGAAGCTTTCTTT.

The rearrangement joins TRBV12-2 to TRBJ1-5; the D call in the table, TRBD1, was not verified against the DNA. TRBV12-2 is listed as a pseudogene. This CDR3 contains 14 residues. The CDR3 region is CASRLAAGAQPQHF. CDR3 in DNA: TGTGCAAGTCGCTTAGCGGCAGGCGCTCAGCCCCAGCATTTT.

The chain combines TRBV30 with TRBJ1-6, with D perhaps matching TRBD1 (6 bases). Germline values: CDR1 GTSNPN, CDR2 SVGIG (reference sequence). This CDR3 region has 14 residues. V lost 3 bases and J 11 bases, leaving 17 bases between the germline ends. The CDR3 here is CAWRIRTGSPPLHF. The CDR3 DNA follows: TGTGCCTGGAGGATTCGAACAGGGTCACCACCCCTCCACTTT.

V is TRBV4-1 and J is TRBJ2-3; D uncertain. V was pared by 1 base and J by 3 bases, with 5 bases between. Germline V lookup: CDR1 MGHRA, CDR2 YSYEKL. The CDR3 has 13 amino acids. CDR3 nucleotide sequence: TGCGCCAGCAGCCAAGTCGGTACAGATACGCAGTATTTT. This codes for CASSQVGTDTQYF.

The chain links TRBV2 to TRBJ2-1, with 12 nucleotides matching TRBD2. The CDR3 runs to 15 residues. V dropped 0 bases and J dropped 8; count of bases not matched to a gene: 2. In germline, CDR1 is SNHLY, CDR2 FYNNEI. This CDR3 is CASSEATSGSYEQFF. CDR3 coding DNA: TGTGCCAGCAGTGAAGCGACTAGCGGGAGCTATGAGCAGTTCTTC.

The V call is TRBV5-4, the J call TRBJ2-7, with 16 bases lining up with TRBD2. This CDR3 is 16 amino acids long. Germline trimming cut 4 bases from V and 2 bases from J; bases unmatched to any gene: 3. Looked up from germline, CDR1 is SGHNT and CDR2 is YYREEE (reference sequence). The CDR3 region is CASSGTSGRATYEQYF. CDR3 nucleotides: TGTGCCAGCAGCGGGACTAGCGGGAGGGCCACCTACGAGCAGTACTTC.

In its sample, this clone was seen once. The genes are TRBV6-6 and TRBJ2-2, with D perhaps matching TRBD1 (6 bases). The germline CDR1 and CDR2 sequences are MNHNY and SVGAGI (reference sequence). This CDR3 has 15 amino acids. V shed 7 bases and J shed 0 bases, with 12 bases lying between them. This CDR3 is CASTRTGSNTGELFF. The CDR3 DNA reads TGTGCCAGCACCCGAACAGGGTCGAACACCGGGGAGCTGTTTTTT.

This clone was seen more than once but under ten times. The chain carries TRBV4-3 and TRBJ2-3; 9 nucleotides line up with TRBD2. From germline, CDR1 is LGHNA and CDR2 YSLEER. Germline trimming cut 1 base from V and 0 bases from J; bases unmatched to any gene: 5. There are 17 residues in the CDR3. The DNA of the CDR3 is TGCGCCAGCAGCCAAGGCCGCCTAGCGGGGAGCACAGATACGCAGTATTTT. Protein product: CASSQGRLAGSTDTQYF.

DNA for the CDR3: TGTGCCAGCAGCGGCGTTCCGGGGACACTGAACACCGGGGAGCTGTTTTTT. This gives the protein CASSGVPGTLNTGELFF. The chain is built from TRBV5-4 and TRBJ2-2; a weak D match, TRBD1 (6 bases). This CDR3 is 17 amino acids long. The germline CDR1 and CDR2 sequences are SGHNT and YYREEE (reference sequence). V gave up 4 bases and J gave up 1 base, with 17 bases separating them.

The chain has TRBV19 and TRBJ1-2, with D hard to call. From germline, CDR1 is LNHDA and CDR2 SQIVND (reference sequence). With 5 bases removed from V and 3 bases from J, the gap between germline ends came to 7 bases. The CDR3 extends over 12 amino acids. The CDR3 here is CASSVGDYGYTF. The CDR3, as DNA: TGTGCCAGTAGTGTCGGTGACTATGGCTACACCTTC. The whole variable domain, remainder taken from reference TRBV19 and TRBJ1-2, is DGGITQSPKYLFRKEGQNVTLSCEQNLNHDAMYWYRQDPGQGLRLIYYSQIVNDFQKGDIAEGYSVSREKKESFPLTVTSAQKNPTAFYLCASSVGDYGYTFGSGTRLTVV.

CDR3 amino acids: CASSLAGTGAYEQYF. The CDR3 DNA follows: TGTGCCAGCAGCTTAGCCGGGACAGGGGCGTACGAGCAGTACTTC. The chain employs TRBV7-2 and TRBJ2-7, with 10 bases aligning to TRBD1. The V segment lost 0 bases and the J segment 4 bases; nucleotides outside the gene matches: 3. Germline CDR1 and CDR2: SGHTA and FQGNSA. This CDR3 is built from 15 residues.

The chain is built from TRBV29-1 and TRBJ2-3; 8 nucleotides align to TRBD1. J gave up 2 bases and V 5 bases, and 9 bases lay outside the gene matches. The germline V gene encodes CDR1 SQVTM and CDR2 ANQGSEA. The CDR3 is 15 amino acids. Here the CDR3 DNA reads TGCAGCGTTAAGGACAGGGCCTACTTCACAGATACGCAGTATTTT. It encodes CSVKDRAYFTDTQYF.

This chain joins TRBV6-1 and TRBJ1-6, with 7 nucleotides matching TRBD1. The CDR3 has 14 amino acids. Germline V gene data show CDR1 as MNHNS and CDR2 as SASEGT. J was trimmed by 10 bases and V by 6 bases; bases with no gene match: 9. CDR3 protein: CASRGGQTESPLHF. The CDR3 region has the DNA TGTGCCAGCAGGGGGGGACAGACCGAGTCACCCCTCCACTTT.

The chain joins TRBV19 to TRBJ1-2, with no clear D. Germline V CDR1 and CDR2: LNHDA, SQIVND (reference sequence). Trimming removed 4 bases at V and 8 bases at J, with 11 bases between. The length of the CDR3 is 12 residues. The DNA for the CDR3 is TGTGCCAGTAGTAACAAAGGAGGCGGCTACACCTTC. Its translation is CASSNKGGGYTF.

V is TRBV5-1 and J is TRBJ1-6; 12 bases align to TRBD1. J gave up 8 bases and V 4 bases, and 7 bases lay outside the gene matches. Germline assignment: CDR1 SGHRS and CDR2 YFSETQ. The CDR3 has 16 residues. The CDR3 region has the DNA TGCGCCAGCAGCACCGGGACAGGGGGCGGATATTCACCCCTCCACTTT. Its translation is CASSTGTGGGYSPLHF.

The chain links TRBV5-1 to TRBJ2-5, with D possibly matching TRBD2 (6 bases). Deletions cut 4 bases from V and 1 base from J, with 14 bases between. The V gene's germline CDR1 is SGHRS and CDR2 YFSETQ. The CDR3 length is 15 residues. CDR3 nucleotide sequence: TGCGCCAGCAGCCTGACCCCGGGGGTCCAAGAGACCCAGTACTTC. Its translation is CASSLTPGVQETQYF.

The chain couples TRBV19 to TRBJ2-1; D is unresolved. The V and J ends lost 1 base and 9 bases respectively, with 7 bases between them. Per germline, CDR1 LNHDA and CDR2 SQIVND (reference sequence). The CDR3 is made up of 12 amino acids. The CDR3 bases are TGTGCCAGTAGTATAGGTCAAGCTGAGCAGTTCTTC. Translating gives CASSIGQAEQFF.